This TCR beta chain was found in a study of T-cell memory formation after mild COVID-19. Study background: Each donor largely had its own TCR clusters.

The CDR3 has 15 amino acids. V trimming: 5 bases; J trimming: 3 bases; junction bases outside the gene matches: 4. CDR1 is SEHNR and CDR2 is FQNEAQ in the germline V gene (reference sequence). TCRdb processed the 5' RACE reads anew with MiXCR; each CDR3 protein has one entry. The repertoire holds fewer than 650,000 distinct CDR3 sequences, with 15% to 20% as singletons. Many counts were recorded for this clonotype. The V and J genes are TRBV7-9 and TRBJ2-1, with 10 bases identical to TRBD2. The sequenced sample was PBMCs or a T cell subset sorted from them (not recorded which). The receptor was isolated from an adult woman who had mild COVID-19 (a few samples of this study predate the infection). Cell type and time point are not known. The CDR3 loop is CASSPGLAVYNEQFF. CDR3 nucleotides: TGTGCCAGCAGCCCCGGACTAGCGGTCTACAATGAGCAGTTCTTC.